This T cell receptor (beta chain) was profiled in a study of control samples from healthy donors and cancer patients. Only in-frame clones appear in the TCRdb table, and some are missing; sequencing was by immunoSEQ multiplex PCR. Counted here are roughly 3,000 clones, roughly 80% occurring once; the ten biggest clones make up roughly 30%. V lost 8 bases, J lost 3 bases, and 9 bases stayed unmatched. From germline, CDR1 is MRHNA and CDR2 SNTAGT. The CDR3 is 17 amino acids. Material for sequencing was formalin-fixed, paraffin-embedded tissue. This clonotype was obtained from a male donor with melanoma. The chain joins TRBV6-4 to TRBJ2-1, with 14 bases aligning to TRBD2. Written as DNA, the CDR3 is TGTGCCAGCGGACGACTAGCGGGAGGGGAACGCTACAATGAGCAGTTCTTC. Protein sequence: CASGRLAGGERYNEQFF.